These 21 T cell receptor beta chains came from one sample sequenced in a study of T cells in women clearing cervical HPV infection. TCRdb keeps only in-frame clones here, not all; method: immunoSEQ multiplex PCR. Its table records tens of thousands of clones. Sequenced input: blood buffy coat. Every receptor here comes from a woman aged 18 to 75 with a cervical HPV16 infection that either progressed to CIN3+ or cleared (not recorded which).

As for this clone: The CDR3 goes on 3 residues after the read ends, and that part is filled in from the germline J gene. This chain joins TRBV4-1 and TRBJ1-2; the match to TRBD1 covers 10 bases. CDR1 is MGHRA, CDR2 YSYEKL, per germline. The CDR3 extends over 16 amino acids. CDR3 DNA (partial): TGCACCACGTCTCGCGTCCGGGACAGGGGATGTGATGGC. Translated, it gives CTTSRVRDRGCDG. The full CDR3 reads CTTSRVRDRGCDGYTF.

For this clone: The CDR3 goes on 3 residues after the read ends, and that part is filled in from the germline J gene. V and J are TRBV19 and TRBJ1-5, with D possibly TRBD1 on 5 matching bases. Looked up from germline, CDR1 is LNHDA and CDR2 is SQIVND (reference sequence). The CDR3 runs to 16 residues. Trimming left V 6 bases short and J 4 bases short, with 19 bases between. CDR3 loop: CASRRSDTGSNQPQHF. The covered CDR3 bases are TGTGCCAGTAGAAGATCGGATACAGGTTCAAATCAGCCC.

Remarks on this clone: The CDR3 end lies 3 residues beyond the end of the read and is filled in from the germline J gene. The chain carries TRBV2 and TRBJ2-1; D is undetermined. With 7 bases removed from V and 8 bases from J, the gap between germline ends came to 9 bases. The CDR3 loop spans 11 amino acids. CDR1 and CDR2 (germline): SNHLY, FYNNEI. Here the CDR3 reads CASNQRDEQFF. The CDR3 DNA, read in part, is TGTGCCAGCAACCAGCGCGATGAG.

Turning to this clone: The read ends 3 residues shy of where the CDR3 ends; the end is completed using the germline J gene. The chain uses TRBV6-2 or TRBV6-3 and TRBJ2-7, with TRBD2 identical over 14 bases. With 6 bases clipped from V and 0 bases from J, the junction kept 1 base outside the gene matches. Germline lookup yields CDR1 MNHEY and CDR2 SVGEGT. The CDR3 extends over 15 amino acids. The CDR3 bases that were read are TGTGCCAGCAGGACTAGCGGGAGGGCCTCCTACGAG. It is translated as CASRTSGRASYE. The full CDR3 sequence reads CASRTSGRASYEQYF.

In regard to this clone: The DNA ends 3 residues before the CDR3 does, and the rest of the CDR3 is filled in from the germline J gene. V gene TRBV18 combines with J gene TRBJ1-2, with TRBD1 as a possible D gene (6 bases). The CDR3 runs 13 residues. CDR1 is KGHSH and CDR2 is LQKENI in the germline V gene. The CDR3 DNA, read in part, is TGTGCCAGCTCACCCCCTGGACAGCTCGGC. It encodes CASSPPGQLG. The CDR3 in full is CASSPPGQLGYTF.

The CDR3 region is CASSEAAGYNSPLHF. CDR3 DNA, as far as it was read: TGTGCCAGCAGTGAAGCGGCGGGCTATAATTCACCC. This rearrangement joins TRBV2 to TRBJ1-6; D not certain. The read ends 3 residues before the CDR3 terminus; that terminus is restored from the germline J gene. Germline CDR1 reads SNHLY; CDR2 reads FYNNEI. The ends were cut back, 0 bases at V and 3 bases at J, with 6 bases in the middle. This CDR3 has 15 amino acids.

Comments on this clone: One end of the junction does not line up with germline, which may come from a read error. The read falls 3 residues short of the CDR3 end, and the missing part is taken from the germline J gene. This chain connects TRBV2 to TRBJ2-3, with 9 bases that match TRBD1. Germline assignment: CDR1 SNHLY and CDR2 FYNNEI. The CDR3 is made up of 16 amino acids. CDR3 loop: CAAASFGQGRSETQYF. The sequenced CDR3 bases are TGTGCCGCCGCATCATTTGGACAGGGGAGATCAGAGACG.

The CDR3 bases that were read are TGTGCCAGCAGGTTCGGACAGGGACCCCCGGATACG. It yields the protein CASRFGQGPPDT. The entire CDR3 reads CASRFGQGPPDTQYF. The rearrangement links TRBV2 to TRBJ2-3; 8 bases line up with TRBD1. The sequence runs out 3 residues before the end of the CDR3; the remainder is reconstructed from the germline J gene. Germline values: CDR1 SNHLY, CDR2 FYNNEI. The CDR3 consists of 15 residues. J lost 6 bases, V lost 6 bases, and 11 bases had no gene match.

Turning to this clone: The read comes to an end 3 residues before the CDR3 does, leaving the germline J gene to fill in the end. J is TRBJ2-2 and V is TRBV7-3; tentatively, D is TRBD1 or TRBD2 (6 bases each). Germline CDR1 and CDR2: SGHTA and FQGTGA. The V end lost 5 bases, the J end lost 3 bases, and 19 bases lay between the germline ends. The CDR3 is 17 amino acids. The covered CDR3 bases are TGTGCCAGCAGCCCCATAGGAGGGGGAGTTGACACCGGGGAG. Amino acid sequence: CASSPIGGGVDTGE. The whole CDR3 protein is CASSPIGGGVDTGELFF.

Comments on this clone: The DNA ends 3 residues before the CDR3 does, and the rest of the CDR3 is filled in from the germline J gene. V and J are TRBV10-3 and TRBJ2-7, with 8 positions matching TRBD2. Germline V CDR1 and CDR2: ENHRY, SYGVKD. V lost 4 bases to trimming and J lost 0 bases; unmatched junction nucleotides: 8. The CDR3 has 16 residues. CDR3 DNA, as far as it was read: TGTGCCATCAGTGGAGCTCCCGGGACTAGCTCCTACGAG. Amino acid sequence: CAISGAPGTSSYE. The complete CDR3 reads CAISGAPGTSSYEQYF.

About this clone: The observed sequence ends 3 residues before the CDR3 terminus, with the missing tail filled in from the germline J gene. The V and J genes are TRBV20-1 and TRBJ2-1; D gene unclear. The germline V gene encodes CDR1 DFQATT and CDR2 SNEGSKA (reference sequence). The CDR3 contains 12 residues. Trimming removed 3 bases at V and 4 bases at J, with 7 bases between. This CDR3 is CSASLSYNEQFF. CDR3 DNA, as far as it was read: TGCAGTGCTAGTCTTAGTTACAATGAG.

Details on this clone: From the germline J gene comes the end of the CDR3, since the read stops 3 residues before it. The V call is TRBV18, the J call TRBJ2-1; 7 nucleotides align to TRBD2. J was trimmed by 2 bases and V by 1 base; bases with no gene match: 14. CDR3 size: 19 residues. From germline, CDR1 is KGHSH and CDR2 LQKENI. The CDR3 is CASSPRSQWEGSAYNEQFF. The covered CDR3 bases are TGTGCCAGCTCACCACGCTCTCAGTGGGAGGGTAGCGCCTACAATGAG.

With respect to this clone: The read finishes 3 residues shy of the CDR3 end, and the germline J gene is used to complete it. J is TRBJ2-3 and V is TRBV10-3; 10 positions agree with TRBD2. V lost 4 bases to trimming and J lost 4 bases; unmatched junction nucleotides: 8. CDR1 is ENHRY, CDR2 SYGVKD, per germline. The CDR3 is 16 residues long. The sequenced part of the CDR3 DNA is TGTGCCATCAGTGCGGTAGCGGGGGGTTTTGCAGATACG. This gives the protein CAISAVAGGFADT. The CDR3, in full, reads CAISAVAGGFADTQYF.

On this clone: The read falls 3 residues short of the CDR3 end, and the missing part is taken from the germline J gene. The V and J genes are TRBV18 and TRBJ2-5; D might be TRBD1 (6 bases). V was pared by 0 bases and J by 0 bases, with 8 bases between. CDR3 length: 15 residues. Germline loops: CDR1 KGHSH, CDR2 LQKENI. Incomplete CDR3 DNA: TGTGCCAGCTCACCACCCACAGGGAACCAAGAGACC. It yields the protein CASSPPTGNQET. The whole CDR3 reads CASSPPTGNQETQYF.

As to this clone: Coverage ceases 3 residues before the CDR3 finishes, and the germline J gene fills in the end. This chain connects TRBV20-1 to TRBJ2-1, with 10 bases that match TRBD1. The junction had 8 bases not matched to a gene; V was cut back by 0 bases and J by 9 bases. Germline V lookup: CDR1 DFQATT, CDR2 SNEGSKA (reference sequence). The CDR3 is 15 amino acids. The CDR3 bases that were read are TGCAGTGCTAGAGATTCGGGACAGGGGCTGTCTGAG. It yields the protein CSARDSGQGLSE. The whole CDR3 sequence reads CSARDSGQGLSEQFF.

Concerning this clone: The CDR3 end is not reached by the read, which stops 3 residues before it; the germline J gene fills it in. The rearrangement links TRBV10-3 to TRBJ1-2, with D perhaps matching TRBD1 (6 bases). This CDR3 has 14 amino acids. Germline V CDR1 and CDR2: ENHRY, SYGVKD. The V and J ends lost 6 bases and 4 bases respectively, with 15 bases between them. The CDR3 region is CAIRDQDSSYGYTF. The sequenced CDR3 bases are TGTGCCATCAGGGACCAGGACAGTAGCTATGGC.

On this clone: The read ends 3 residues shy of where the CDR3 ends; the end is completed using the germline J gene. V is TRBV5-6 and J is TRBJ2-2; a weak D match, TRBD1 (5 bases). The CDR3 totals 14 residues. The germline gives CDR1 SGHDT, CDR2 YYEEEE. The CDR3 sequence: CASPLSPGQEKLFF. The covered CDR3 bases are TGTGCCAGCCCTCTATCACCAGGACAAGAAAAG. The whole variable domain, filled in from reference TRBV5-6 and TRBJ2-2, reads DAGVTQSPTHLIKTRGQQVTLRCSPKSGHDTVSWYQQALGQGPQFIFQYYEEEERQRGNFPDRFSGHQFPNYSSELNVNALLLGDSALYLCASPLSPGQEKLFFGEGSRLTVL.

To note about this clone: Read sequence stops 3 residues before the CDR3 end, and the germline J gene provides the missing end. V gene TRBV12-3 or TRBV12-4 combines with J gene TRBJ2-2; D unresolved. The V end was cut by 2 bases, the J end by 5 bases, with 6 bases between. The CDR3 totals 13 residues. CDR3 DNA, as far as it was read: TGTGCCAGCAGTTTATACACGACCGGGGAG. Its translation is CASSLYTTGE. The full CDR3 protein reads CASSLYTTGELFF.

A note on this clone: The sequenced fragment ends 3 residues before the CDR3 boundary, so the rest is inferred from the germline J gene. The chain carries TRBV2 and TRBJ2-3, with D possibly being TRBD1 (6 bases). This CDR3 spans 13 amino acids. CDR1 SNHLY and CDR2 FYNNEI come from the germline V gene. Incomplete CDR3 DNA: TGTGCCAGCCCCGGGACACTACAAGAGACG. Its protein is CASPGTLQET. The full CDR3 protein reads CASPGTLQETQYF.

Note on this clone: The missing CDR3 end, 3 residues past where the read stops, is filled in from the germline J gene. This rearrangement joins TRBV30 to TRBJ1-1; D not certain. The V gene lost 5 bases and the J gene lost 2 bases, with 3 bases spanning the gap. The CDR3 has 10 amino acids. Germline CDR1 GTSNPN, CDR2 SVGIG (reference sequence). The part of the CDR3 DNA that was read is TGTGCCTGGCAAAACACTGAA. Translated, it gives CAWQNTE. In full, the CDR3 reads CAWQNTEAFF.

A remark on this clone: Read coverage stops 3 residues before the CDR3 terminus; the germline J gene supplies the remainder. The chain combines TRBV5-1 with TRBJ2-7; D is possibly TRBD2 (7 bases). V gave up 1 base and J gave up 2 bases, with 19 bases separating them. Germline-derived CDR1 and CDR2 are SGHRS and YFSETQ. The CDR3 spans 17 residues. The CDR3 loop reads CASSLTALAGATYEQYF. Incomplete CDR3 DNA: TGCGCCAGCAGCTTGACAGCGCTGGCGGGGGCCACCTACGAG. Full variable domain (missing parts from reference TRBV5-1 and TRBJ2-7): KAGVTQTPRYLIKTRGQQVTLSCSPISGHRSVSWYQQTPGQGLQFLFEYFSETQRNKGNFPGRFSGRQFSNSRSEMNVSTLELGDSALYLCASSLTALAGATYEQYFGPGTRLTVT.